This T cell receptor (beta chain) stems from a study of identical twins (dated by TCRdb to about 2016). For the wider study: The study deep-sequenced TCR alpha and beta repertoires from monozygotic twins, unrelated adults of various ages and cord blood to test whether fetal clonotypes persist. To rule out contamination, the twin experiments were replicated at different times with different library preparation protocols. What the study reported, not specific to this receptor: Invariant T cells such as MAIT and iNKT could partly confound zero-insertion analyses, though diverse VJ usage argued against this for most clonotypes. A weaker excess of twin sharing was found in beta out-of-frame sequences because the signal-to-noise ratio was lowered by fewer shared sequences. Conclusions relied on cross-sectional statistical analysis, since the same donors could not be followed over many years. Fewer insertions were carried by abundant cord blood beta clonotypes, a similar but weaker trend appeared in young adult naive repertoires, and no such trend appeared in memory repertoires. Out-of-frame TCR alpha sharing in monozygotic twins was systematically underestimated by recombination models, whereas sharing between unrelated individuals was in agreement with the recombination models. Out-of-frame TCR alpha sequences shared between twins showed an excess of low generation-probability sequences compared with coincidental sharing between unrelated individuals.

Every donor in the study was a healthy Caucasian. The twin cohort comprised three pairs of female monozygotic twins, all aged roughly 18 to 30 years. Peripheral blood mononuclear cells were the source from which RNA for the TCR libraries was isolated. Comments on this clonotype: Its antigen remains undetermined. Per-nucleotide qualities are absent, and no much larger clonotype sits a single base away.

Library method: 5' RACE. TCRdb records Illumina HiSeq 2000 as the sequencer. Template switching introduced a universal primer binding site; the final cDNA contained a unique molecular identifier, enabling accurate counting of TCR cDNA molecules. Specific primers in the conserved constant-segment region were used to synthesize first-strand cDNA for TCR alpha and beta chains. To control for contamination, every cDNA library was double barcoded, receiving both a SMART-Mk sample barcode and Illumina barcodes. Two successive PCR steps introduced TruSeq adapter sequences along with Illumina sample barcodes. Sequencing of the TCR alpha and beta cDNA libraries was done on the Illumina HiSeq platform using custom primers. Turning to the authors' computational methods: Unique molecular identifiers were extracted from raw reads with MiGEC, and CDR3 positions were determined with MiXCR. Recombination models were inferred per individual with the repgenHMM and IGoR tools using an EM algorithm. Shared clonotypes were analyzed with the tcR package in R, and sharing was normalized by the product of cloneset sizes. Out-of-frame nonproductive sequences were analyzed to study raw recombination free of thymic and clonal selection effects. TCRdb trimmed public reads at Q25 via fastp, called clones via MiXCR and kept in-frame beta chains. Entries are consolidated by CDR3 protein sequence, retaining the most common genes and DNA. None of the V and J calls come from the authors' own analysis; TCRdb made them. Counted in this sample were about 690,000 distinct CDR3 sequences; over 20% of them appeared once. Of the sample, around 4.4% is held by the ten largest clones.

As encoded in the germline V gene (reference sequence), CDR1 is DFQATT while CDR2 is SNEGSKA. The CDR3 spans 14 residues, from the cysteine through the phenylalanine. Only the CDR3 DNA is retained, 42 bases long and in frame from the first base. V is pruned by 3 bases and J by 7 bases, leaving 9 bases of the junction without a gene match. The same data also went into a second study, on T cells expressing NK-cell markers. That second publication adds: In sorted CD3+CD56+NKG2C+, CD3+CD56+NKG2C- and CD3+CD56-NKG2C+ T-cell subsets from eight donors, TCR beta-chain repertoires were profiled. Among the eight sequenced donors, seven were HCMV-seropositive and one was HCMV-seronegative. In several experiments an anti-gammadeltaTCR antibody was added to restrict sorting to alphabetaTCR-expressing T cells. In several donors, the dominant CD3+CD56+NKG2C+ clonotypes were found to rank among the top 10 CD8+ clonotypes and to make up about 1.0-7.5% of CD8+ T cells. Those dominant clonotypes were again the most abundant among CD3+CD56-NKG2C+ cells in several donors, at about 28.3-60.1%. Whether the expanded NKG2C-expressing T cell clones were specific for HCMV antigens remained unclear. The study sequenced eight donors, all healthy volunteers chosen at random: three men and five women. A commercial ELISA kit detecting HCMV-specific IgG in serum was used to determine HCMV serostatus. For several donors, bulk peripheral blood T-cell repertoires were also sequenced from unsorted PBMC. MIGEC handled demultiplexing of the reads and grouping by UMI, while MiTCR was used to assemble and quantify clonotypes. To exclude erroneous sequences, any TCR cDNA sequence not supported by at least two reads was discarded. The tcR package was used for downstream repertoire analysis, and clonotypes were matched between fractions using CDR3 nucleotide sequence together with V segment. VDJmatch was used to annotate antigen specificity against VDJdb, with one amino acid substitution in CDR3 permitted.

Recombination connected TRBV20-1 to TRBJ2-7, with 10 junctional bases fitting TRBD2. The receptor was isolated from a woman younger than 35 in good health. The sample was PBMCs. The nucleotide sequence reads as follows: TGCAGTGCTAGTGCGGCTAGCGGGAGTCAAGAGCAGTACTTC. Translation gives CSASAASGSQEQYF.